This T cell receptor (beta chain) was identified in a study of blood T cell repertoires in COVID-19. Participants came from roughly 23 US areas, aged about 18 to 89 years. The CDR3 length is 15 residues. The V and J ends lost 3 bases and 3 bases, in that order; junction bases with no gene match: 3. CDR1 is WSHSY and CDR2 is SAAADI in the germline V gene. Repertoires were generated with immunoSEQ multiplex PCR, while TCRdb's copy carries only in-frame clones and drops some. The repertoire holds about 150,000 clones, with just under 85% as singletons. This TCR was recovered from a woman aged 40 to 50 who had recovered from COVID-19. Sequencing input: PBMCs or T cells enriched from blood (not recorded which). The genes are TRBV10-2 and TRBJ2-1; 9 nucleotides match TRBD2. CDR3 region: CASSDAGGNYNEQFF. The DNA of the CDR3 is TGCGCCAGCAGTGACGCGGGAGGGAACTACAATGAGCAGTTCTTC.